This T cell receptor (beta chain) was observed in a study of T cell responses to AZD1222 COVID-19 vaccine. Germline lookup yields CDR1 MNHEY and CDR2 SVGAGI. This CDR3 spans 12 amino acids. TCRdb keeps only in-frame clones here, not all; method: immunoSEQ multiplex PCR. The repertoire holds almost 35,000 clones, with roughly nine tenths as singletons. In the case of this clone: The junction departs from the called germline gene at one end, perhaps through a read error.

V usage is TRBV6-5 and J usage is TRBJ1-1, with D possibly matching TRBD1 (5 bases). The input for sequencing was peripheral blood, taken on day 0 of AZD1222 vaccination. This clonotype was obtained from an adult in good health. The CDR3 spells CASSPGNTKAFF. In DNA form, the CDR3 reads TGTGCCAGCAGCCCAGGGAACACTAAAGCTTTCTTT.